The 29 T cell receptor beta chains listed next were all sequenced from one sample in a study of T cell changes during pregnancy in multiple sclerosis. The protocol was immunoSEQ multiplex PCR, while the TCRdb copy is restricted to in-frame clones and leaves out a portion. The sample includes approximately 43,000 clones, about 94% of them seen just once. This sample comprised CD8+ T cells from peripheral blood mononuclear cells, obtained after pregnancy. Receptors were obtained from a female donor with multiple sclerosis, enrolled in a pregnancy study.

The chain uses TRBV5-6 and TRBJ2-3; 7 bases fit TRBD2. J gave up 2 bases and V 4 bases, and 10 bases lay outside the gene matches. The germline gives CDR1 SGHDT, CDR2 YYEEEE. The CDR3 is 16 residues long. As DNA, the CDR3 is TGTGCCAGCAGCCCCCTGGGACTAAGCGTCACAGATACGCAGTATTTT. Translated, it gives CASSPLGLSVTDTQYF.

The chain is built from TRBV27 and TRBJ1-2; maybe TRBD1 (5 bases). V was trimmed by 6 bases and J by 4 bases, leaving 21 bases between them. From germline, CDR1 is MNHEY and CDR2 SMNVEV (reference sequence). The CDR3 is 16 amino acids. The CDR3 DNA reads TGTGCCAGCAGGGGGGGGGTGCAGGCTGGCGGCTATGGCTACACCTTC. Translation gives CASRGGVQAGGYGYTF.

The rearrangement uses TRBV7-2 and TRBJ1-2; 9 positions agree with TRBD1. The germline V gene encodes CDR1 SGHTA and CDR2 FQGNSA. V was clipped by 5 bases and J by 5 bases; unmatched bases: 9. This CDR3 has 15 residues. In nucleotides, the CDR3 is TGTGCCAGCAGCCCCAAGCTGACAGGGGGATATGGCTACACCTTC. This gives the protein CASSPKLTGGYGYTF.

In its sample, this clone was seen once. J is TRBJ2-5 and V is TRBV6-6, with D possibly TRBD2 on 6 matching bases. The CDR3 runs 16 residues. The germline V gene has CDR1 MNHNY and CDR2 SVGAGI (reference sequence). The germline V and J ends were trimmed by 7 bases and 5 bases, with 23 bases remaining between them. The CDR3 here is CASTLGQEGPRETQYF. For the CDR3, the DNA is TGTGCCAGCACCCTAGGTCAGGAGGGCCCTCGGGAGACCCAGTACTTC.

V usage is TRBV2 and J usage is TRBJ2-1; 8 bases agree with TRBD2. The CDR3 is 13 residues long. After removal of 8 bases from V and 4 bases from J, the junction contained 4 bases not matched to a gene. Germline V gene sequence: CDR1 SNHLY, CDR2 FYNNEI. The CDR3 sequence is CASPREGYNEQFF. In nucleotides, the CDR3 is TGTGCCAGCCCCCGGGAGGGATACAATGAGCAGTTCTTC.

The sample holds one count of this clone. The chain has TRBV28 and TRBJ2-7; D uncertain. The germline V and J ends were trimmed by 3 bases and 5 bases, with 11 bases remaining between them. The CDR3 is made up of 13 amino acids. Looked up from germline, CDR1 is MDHEN and CDR2 is SYDVKM. CDR3 residues: CASSFRISDEQYF. In DNA, the CDR3 is TGTGCCAGCAGTTTCCGAATCAGCGACGAGCAGTACTTC. Full variable domain (rest looked up from reference TRBV28 and TRBJ2-7): DVKVTQSSRYLVKRTGEKVFLECVQDMDHENMFWYRQDPGLGLRLIYFSYDVKMKEKGDIPEGYSVSREKKERFSLILESASTNQTSMYLCASSFRISDEQYFGPGTRLTVT.

The CDR3 loop is CASSVGSGRAKDTQYF. The DNA for the CDR3 is TGTGCCAGCAGCGTAGGTAGCGGGAGGGCGAAGGATACGCAGTATTTT. The rearrangement links TRBV9 to TRBJ2-3; the match to TRBD2 covers 11 bases. The junction had 6 bases not matched to a gene; V was cut back by 0 bases and J by 6 bases. This CDR3 is 16 amino acids long. The V gene's germline CDR1 is SGDLS and CDR2 YYNGEE. The full variable domain, rest sourced from reference TRBV9 and TRBJ2-3, is DSGVTQTPKHLITATGQRVTLRCSPRSGDLSVYWYQQSLDQGLQFLIQYYNGEERAKGNILERFSAQQFPDLHSELNLSSLELGDSALYFCASSVGSGRAKDTQYFGPGTRLTVL.

This chain links TRBV6-1 with TRBJ2-7, with D maybe TRBD2 (6 bases). Germline CDR1 is MNHNS and CDR2 is SASEGT. Trimming pared 0 bases from V and 5 bases from J, leaving 14 bases between. The CDR3 contains 15 residues. In DNA form, the CDR3 reads TGTGCCAGCAGTGAAGCTCCACCTTGGAGGGACGAGCAGTACTTC. Translation gives CASSEAPPWRDEQYF.

The J gene is TRBJ2-7, the V gene TRBV4-3; D uncertain. The CDR3 runs 15 residues. Germline V lookup: CDR1 LGHNA, CDR2 YSLEER. The V end lost 0 bases, the J end lost 0 bases, and 9 bases lay between the germline ends. The CDR3 DNA reads as TGCGCCAGCAGCCAAGATCCCCTGAGCTCCTACGAGCAGTACTTC. Amino acid sequence: CASSQDPLSSYEQYF.

The chain recombines TRBV7-7 with TRBJ2-5; TRBD1 aligns across 9 bases. The CDR3 contains 17 residues. In germline, CDR1 is SSHAT, CDR2 FNYEAQ (reference sequence). With V trimmed by 3 bases and J by 2 bases, 10 bases remained unmatched. CDR3 region: CASSFGDREDEQETQYF. DNA for the CDR3: TGTGCCAGCAGCTTTGGGGACAGGGAGGATGAACAAGAGACCCAGTACTTC.

The chain combines TRBV29-1 with TRBJ1-1; TRBD1 agrees at 8 bases. CDR1 and CDR2 from the germline V gene are SQVTM and ANQGSEA. The V segment lost 4 bases and the J segment 3 bases; nucleotides outside the gene matches: 4. This CDR3 has 13 residues. Written as DNA, the CDR3 is TGCAGCGTTGGGACAGGGTTGGACACTGAAGCTTTCTTT. Amino acids: CSVGTGLDTEAFF.

The CDR3 protein is CATSLGAASYNEQFF. In DNA form, the CDR3 reads TGTGCCACCAGTTTGGGAGCGGCATCCTACAATGAGCAGTTCTTC. The rearrangement uses TRBV15 and TRBJ2-1; D perhaps matches TRBD2 (5 bases). Between the trimmed V and J ends, which lost 6 bases and 1 base, there was a span of 13 bases. Germline CDR1 reads LNHNV; CDR2 reads YYDKDF (reference sequence). The CDR3 is 15 amino acids.

The J gene is TRBJ1-3, the V gene TRBV28; 8 nucleotides match TRBD1. CDR1 is MDHEN and CDR2 is SYDVKM in the germline V gene. The V segment lost 6 bases and the J segment 4 bases; nucleotides outside the gene matches: 5. The CDR3 consists of 14 residues. As DNA, the CDR3 is TGTGCCAGCAGACTCCAGGGGGCCGGAAACACCATATATTTT. Residues: CASRLQGAGNTIYF.

The V call is TRBV19, the J call TRBJ1-1; no definite D call. Trimming left V 1 base short and J 3 bases short, with 6 bases between. The CDR3 loop spans 13 amino acids. Germline CDR1 is LNHDA and CDR2 is SQIVND (reference sequence). CDR3 region: CASSIGEDTEAFF. The DNA for the CDR3 is TGTGCCAGTAGTATAGGGGAGGACACTGAAGCTTTCTTT.

This chain joins TRBV4-1 and TRBJ2-1, with 8 nucleotides matching TRBD1. Germline CDR1 reads MGHRA; CDR2 reads YSYEKL. J lost 8 bases, V lost 2 bases, and 5 bases had no gene match. There are 14 residues in the CDR3. CDR3 sequence: CASSQIQGADEQFF. The CDR3, as DNA: TGCGCCAGCAGCCAAATTCAGGGGGCTGATGAGCAGTTCTTC.

The genes are TRBV11-3 and TRBJ2-1, with D maybe TRBD1 (6 bases). The CDR3 totals 15 residues. Between the trimmed V and J ends, which lost 1 base and 5 bases, there was a span of 12 bases. Germline V CDR1 and CDR2: SGHNT, YENEEA. This CDR3 is CASSLAQGVHNEQFF. In DNA, the CDR3 is TGTGCCAGCAGCTTAGCACAGGGCGTCCACAATGAGCAGTTCTTC. Based on the CDR3 plus reference TRBV11-3 and TRBJ2-1, the full variable domain is EAGVVQSPRYKIIEKKQPVAFWCNPISGHNTLYWYLQNLGQGPELLIRYENEEAVDDSQLPKDRFSAERLKGVDSTLKIQPAELGDSAVYLCASSLAQGVHNEQFFGPGTRLTVL.

This sequence joins TRBV7-6 and TRBJ1-2; the match to TRBD1 covers 9 bases. This CDR3 is built from 13 residues. Looked up from germline, CDR1 is SGHVS and CDR2 is FNYEAQ. The junction had 2 bases not matched to a gene; V was cut back by 4 bases and J by 5 bases. This CDR3 reads CASSYGQGYGYTF. The CDR3 DNA reads as TGTGCCAGCAGCTACGGACAGGGGTATGGCTACACCTTC. The full variable domain, its missing parts supplied by reference TRBV7-6 and TRBJ1-2, is GAGVSQSPRYKVTKRGQDVALRCDPISGHVSLYWYRQALGQGPEFLTYFNYEAQQDKSGLPNDRFSAERPEGSISTLTIQRTEQRDSAMYRCASSYGQGYGYTFGSGTRLTVV.

This chain uses TRBV27 with TRBJ1-2, with a tentative D call TRBD1 (5 bases). This CDR3 is built from 13 residues. V was pared by 7 bases and J by 6 bases, with 15 bases between. Germline-derived CDR1 and CDR2 are MNHEY and SMNVEV (reference sequence). CDR3 sequence reads: CASTGGTLDGYTF. The DNA of the CDR3 is TGTGCCAGCACCGGAGGGACCCTAGATGGCTACACCTTC.

CDR3 residues: CASSPRDWGTEAFF. DNA for the CDR3: TGTGCCAGCAGCCCCCGGGACTGGGGCACTGAAGCTTTCTTT. The V call is TRBV4-2, the J call TRBJ1-1, with D tentatively TRBD1 (5 bases). Deletions cut 4 bases from V and 4 bases from J, with 13 bases between. Per the germline V gene, CDR1 is LGHNA and CDR2 is YNFKEQ. The CDR3 has 14 residues.

This chain joins TRBV6-5 and TRBJ2-1; TRBD1 is a possible D gene (5 bases). The length of the CDR3 is 14 residues. Germline V CDR1 and CDR2: MNHEY, SVGAGI. Trimming left V 2 bases short and J 9 bases short, with 14 bases between. CDR3 DNA sequence: TGTGCCAGCAGTTACCGGTCCGGACATACTGAGCAGTTCTTC. As protein: CASSYRSGHTEQFF.

V gene TRBV4-2 combines with J gene TRBJ2-3; no clear D gene. Per germline, CDR1 LGHNA and CDR2 YNFKEQ. Deletions cut 0 bases from V and 0 bases from J, with 10 bases between. There are 16 residues in the CDR3. As DNA, the CDR3 is TGTGCCAGCAGCCAAGAACTACGAACTAGCACAGATACGCAGTATTTT. The encoded protein is CASSQELRTSTDTQYF.

The rearrangement joins TRBV30 to TRBJ2-3; 10 bases agree with TRBD1. The germline V gene has CDR1 GTSNPN and CDR2 SVGIG (reference sequence). CDR3 length: 15 residues. V trimming: 3 bases; J trimming: 5 bases; junction bases outside the gene matches: 8. CDR3 nucleotides: TGTGCCTGGAGCCCCGGGACAGGGGTGGTAGATACGCAGTATTTT. Translated: CAWSPGTGVVDTQYF. The full variable domain, in which reference TRBV30 and TRBJ2-3 provide the parts outside the CDR3, is SQTIHQWPATLVQPVGSPLSLECTVEGTSNPNLYWYRQAAGRGLQLLFYSVGIGQISSEVPQNLSASRPQDRQFILSSKKLLLSDSGFYLCAWSPGTGVVDTQYFGPGTRLTVL.

Concerning this clone: The sample holds other DNA sequences that translate to the same CDR3. V gene TRBV28 combines with J gene TRBJ2-7; D gene ambiguous. The V gene's germline CDR1 is MDHEN and CDR2 SYDVKM. This CDR3 comprises 11 residues. Trimming removed 4 bases from V and 4 bases from J, with 5 bases in between. The CDR3 is CASSSLYEQYF. CDR3 bases: TGTGCCAGCAGTTCCCTTTACGAGCAGTACTTC.

The count of this clone is one. The chain recombines TRBV4-1 with TRBJ1-1, with TRBD1 identical over 7 bases. From germline, CDR1 is MGHRA and CDR2 YSYEKL. J lost 3 bases, V lost 0 bases, and 4 bases had no gene match. This CDR3 spans 15 amino acids. In nucleotides, the CDR3 is TGCGCCAGCAGCCAAGATAACAGGGGTTACACTGAAGCTTTCTTT. Protein: CASSQDNRGYTEAFF.

The chain joins TRBV19 to TRBJ2-3, with 8 bases fitting TRBD2. The CDR3 sequence is 18 residues long. In germline, CDR1 is LNHDA, CDR2 SQIVND (reference sequence). V trimming: 3 bases; J trimming: 3 bases; junction bases outside the gene matches: 14. The CDR3 sequence: CASSILLFKRELTDTQYF. CDR3 in DNA: TGTGCCAGTAGTATCCTACTCTTTAAGCGGGAGTTGACAGATACGCAGTATTTT.

The chain recombines TRBV18 with TRBJ1-2; D ambiguous. The V gene's germline CDR1 is KGHSH and CDR2 LQKENI. This CDR3 region has 13 residues. V was shortened by 3 bases and J by 5 bases, with 10 bases between the two germline ends. The CDR3 is CASSPGDTYGYTF. CDR3 nucleotide sequence: TGTGCCAGCTCACCCGGGGATACATATGGCTACACCTTC.

The genes are TRBV18 and TRBJ2-7; TRBD2 matches 13 bases. The CDR3 has 16 amino acids. The junction had 7 bases not matched to a gene; V was cut back by 3 bases and J by 5 bases. Germline CDR1 is KGHSH and CDR2 is LQKENI. The CDR3 DNA sequence: TGTGCCAGCTCACCCCTGAGACTAGCGGGAGGCCACGAGCAGTACTTC. This gives the protein CASSPLRLAGGHEQYF.

J is TRBJ2-1 and V is TRBV7-8; 8 nucleotides line up with TRBD2. CDR1 and CDR2 from the germline V gene are SGHVS and FQNEAQ. This CDR3 contains 17 residues. With V trimmed by 4 bases and J by 0 bases, 8 bases remained unmatched. This chain's CDR3 is CASSWVSGANSYNEQFF. CDR3 coding DNA: TGTGCCAGCAGCTGGGTTAGCGGGGCTAACTCCTACAATGAGCAGTTCTTC.

The rearrangement uses TRBV19 and TRBJ1-5, with D tentatively TRBD1 (6 bases). Germline assignment: CDR1 LNHDA and CDR2 SQIVND (reference sequence). The CDR3 extends over 18 amino acids. The V end lost 5 bases, the J end lost 1 base, and 21 bases lay between the germline ends. Here the CDR3 DNA reads TGTGCCAGTAGTCTCTACCCCCTACAGGGAGGGAGCAATCAGCCCCAGCATTTT. Its translation: CASSLYPLQGGSNQPQHF.